One sample yielded the 31 T cell receptor beta chains listed below, sequenced in a study of cytomegalovirus exposure and HLA in healthy donors. With 60 Vbeta and 13 Jbeta primers, the PCR was carried out. Repertoires were generated with immunoSEQ multiplex PCR, while TCRdb's copy carries only in-frame clones and drops some. The table lists under 200,000 clones, approximately 85% of them singletons. Sequenced sample: PBMCs. Every receptor here comes from a man between 18 and 35 years old in good health and CMV-seropositive.

Concerning this clone itself: At one end, the junction sequence differs from germline, possibly due to a read error. This chain connects TRBV7-9 to TRBJ2-7; possibly TRBD1 for D (5 bases). This CDR3 is 12 amino acids long. Germline V lookup: CDR1 SEHNR, CDR2 FQNEAQ (reference sequence). The CDR3 is CSSSPDSYEQYF. The CDR3 bases are TGTTCCAGCAGCCCTGACAGCTACGAGCAGTACTTC. The whole variable domain, filled in from reference TRBV7-9 and TRBJ2-7, reads DTGVSQNPRHKITKRGQNVTFRCDPISEHNRLYWYRQTLGQGPEFLTYFQNEAQLEKSRLLSDRFSAERPKGSFSTLEIQRTEQGDSAMYLCSSSPDSYEQYFGPGTRLTVT.

This clone was seen a single time. The V and J genes are TRBV5-4 and TRBJ2-7; no definite D call. This CDR3 is 14 amino acids long. Looked up from germline, CDR1 is SGHNT and CDR2 is YYREEE (reference sequence). V shed 4 bases and J shed 3 bases, with 14 bases lying between them. The CDR3 DNA is TGTGCCAGCAGCATCGGGTCAGCTGACTACGAGCAGTACTTC. This sequence encodes CASSIGSADYEQYF.

V usage is TRBV10-3 and J usage is TRBJ2-7; D might be TRBD1 (6 bases). Deletions cut 4 bases from V and 5 bases from J, with 12 bases between. Germline V lookup: CDR1 ENHRY, CDR2 SYGVKD. CDR3 length: 13 residues. The CDR3 nucleotides are TGTGCCATCAGTGCCGGACAGCCCGACGAGCAGTACTTC. It specifies CAISAGQPDEQYF.

The chain links TRBV5-1 to TRBJ2-2; 9 bases match TRBD1. The CDR3 runs to 18 residues. Losses at the gene ends were 4 bases for V and 1 base for J; bases not matched to a gene: 11. Germline lookup yields CDR1 SGHRS and CDR2 YFSETQ. The CDR3 DNA sequence: TGCGCCAGCAGCCATCGTACTCCGGGACAGGGGAACACCGGGGAGCTGTTTTTT. It is translated as CASSHRTPGQGNTGELFF.

There are a few counts of this clone. V usage is TRBV9 and J usage is TRBJ1-4; the match to TRBD1 covers 7 bases. The germline CDR1 and CDR2 sequences are SGDLS and YYNGEE. With 0 bases clipped from V and 7 bases from J, the junction kept 6 bases outside the gene matches. The CDR3 has 15 residues. CDR3 bases: TGTGCCAGCAGCGTAGAAGGGGGCGCGATTGAAAAACTGTTTTTT. Its translation: CASSVEGGAIEKLFF.

This chain joins TRBV18 and TRBJ2-4; D call uncertain. The CDR3 runs 12 residues. Germline V gene lookup returns CDR1 KGHSH and CDR2 LQKENI. The V end was cut by 3 bases, the J end by 12 bases, with 12 bases between. DNA for the CDR3: TGTGCCAGCTCACCCTTGGCCAATGCTCAGTACTTC. This translates into CASSPLANAQYF.

This sequence joins TRBV5-1 and TRBJ2-5; 8 bases map to TRBD2. This CDR3 is built from 15 residues. Germline V CDR1 and CDR2: SGHRS, YFSETQ. J lost 0 bases, V lost 2 bases, and 3 bases had no gene match. The CDR3 nucleotides are TGCGCCAGCAGCTTTAGCGGGGTAAACCAAGAGACCCAGTACTTC. It is translated as CASSFSGVNQETQYF.

The rearrangement joins TRBV9 to TRBJ1-1; perhaps TRBD1 as D (6 bases). The CDR3 length is 15 residues. V gave up 4 bases and J gave up 0 bases, with 13 bases separating them. From germline, CDR1 is SGDLS and CDR2 YYNGEE. CDR3 protein: CASSPKTGMNTEAFF. In DNA, the CDR3 is TGTGCCAGCAGCCCTAAGACAGGCATGAACACTGAAGCTTTCTTT.

V gene TRBV4-3 combines with J gene TRBJ1-3; tentative D call: TRBD1 (6 bases). Germline CDR1 and CDR2: LGHNA and YSLEER. This CDR3 contains 16 residues. V lost 0 bases and J 0 bases, leaving 9 bases between the germline ends. CDR3: CASSQDSGVSGNTIYF. The CDR3 region has the DNA TGCGCCAGCAGCCAAGATTCAGGGGTCTCTGGAAACACCATATATTTT.

The chain recombines TRBV11-2 with TRBJ1-2, with a possible D match to TRBD1 (6 bases). Germline assignment: CDR1 SGHAT and CDR2 FQNNGV. The V gene lost 0 bases and the J gene lost 3 bases, with 11 bases spanning the gap. The CDR3 has 15 amino acids. The CDR3, as DNA: TGTGCCAGCAGCTTAGACCAGGGACACTACTATGGCTACACCTTC. It encodes CASSLDQGHYYGYTF.

The chain joins TRBV7-2 to TRBJ1-1; perhaps TRBD1 as D (6 bases). This CDR3 is built from 14 residues. V lost 4 bases and J 6 bases, leaving 15 bases between the germline ends. Germline V gene sequence: CDR1 SGHTA, CDR2 FQGNSA. The CDR3 loop is CASSSRGGWSEAFF. DNA of the CDR3: TGTGCCAGCAGCTCTAGGGGGGGGTGGTCTGAAGCTTTCTTT.

V and J are TRBV11-2 and TRBJ2-1; weak D call: TRBD1 (5 bases). CDR1 and CDR2 from the germline V gene are SGHAT and FQNNGV. V lost 5 bases, J lost 3 bases, and 14 bases lay in between. The CDR3 has 15 residues. CDR3 residues: CASSQAGISYNEQFF. Here the CDR3 DNA reads TGTGCCAGCAGCCAAGCAGGGATAAGCTACAATGAGCAGTTCTTC. Combining the CDR3 with reference TRBV11-2 and TRBJ2-1 gives the whole variable domain EAGVAQSPRYKIIEKRQSVAFWCNPISGHATLYWYQQILGQGPKLLIQFQNNGVVDDSQLPKDRFSAERLKGVDSTLKIQPAKLEDSAVYLCASSQAGISYNEQFFGPGTRLTVL.

The chain joins TRBV5-5 to TRBJ1-6, with 8 bases fitting TRBD1. The V gene's germline CDR1 is SGHKS and CDR2 YYEKEE (reference sequence). The junction had 10 bases not matched to a gene; V was cut back by 1 base and J by 10 bases. This CDR3 spans 16 amino acids. CDR3 DNA sequence: TGTGCCAGCAGCTTGCTCTCCCCAGGGGGCAGCTCACCCCTCCACTTT. This encodes CASSLLSPGGSSPLHF.

This chain links TRBV7-2 with TRBJ2-3; 8 nucleotides line up with TRBD1. Germline lookup yields CDR1 SGHTA and CDR2 FQGNSA. With 5 bases clipped from V and 6 bases from J, the junction kept 16 bases outside the gene matches. There are 17 residues in the CDR3. CDR3 sequence (DNA): TGTGCCAGCAGCCTCCCCGGTTGGGACAGGTCATCGGATACGCAGTATTTT. This sequence encodes CASSLPGWDRSSDTQYF.

The genes are TRBV5-1 and TRBJ2-5; 10 nucleotides match TRBD1. Germline CDR1 SGHRS, CDR2 YFSETQ. The CDR3 is 17 amino acids. J lost 5 bases, V lost 0 bases, and 10 bases had no gene match. The CDR3 bases are TGCGCCAGCAGCTTGGGGCAGACAGGGGGCCTCCGGGAGACCCAGTACTTC. Residues: CASSLGQTGGLRETQYF.

The chain carries TRBV6-6 and TRBJ1-2, with TRBD1 as a possible D gene (5 bases). V lost 0 bases, J lost 6 bases, and 14 bases lay in between. This CDR3 contains 15 residues. Germline V gene lookup returns CDR1 MNHNY and CDR2 SVGAGI (reference sequence). The CDR3 DNA follows: TGTGCCAGCAGTTACTCGTCCGGGGGTGTAGATGGCTACACCTTC. As protein: CASSYSSGGVDGYTF.

The V call is TRBV7-9, the J call TRBJ1-4; no definite D call. Trimming took 3 bases from V and 7 from J, leaving 18 bases between them. From germline, CDR1 is SEHNR and CDR2 FQNEAQ (reference sequence). This CDR3 has 16 amino acids. CDR3 amino acids: CASSFFRGRLFEKLFF. DNA for the CDR3: TGTGCCAGCAGCTTCTTCCGGGGAAGGTTATTTGAAAAACTGTTTTTT.

DNA of the CDR3: TGCGCCAGCAGTGCCGCCGCAGCGCTGAACACTGAAGCTTTCTTT. The encoded protein is CASSAAAALNTEAFF. The rearrangement uses TRBV10-1 and TRBJ1-1; D gene unclear. Trimming removed 4 bases from V and 0 bases from J, with 12 bases in between. Per germline, CDR1 WNHNN and CDR2 SYGVQD (reference sequence). This CDR3 has 15 residues.

The chain combines TRBV7-2 with TRBJ2-3, with 8 bases that match TRBD2. CDR1 and CDR2 from the germline V gene are SGHTA and FQGNSA. V was clipped by 1 base and J by 3 bases; unmatched bases: 6. The CDR3 contains 16 residues. The CDR3, as DNA: TGTGCCAGCAGCTTAGTGGGGACTAGTCTTACAGATACGCAGTATTTT. Translation gives CASSLVGTSLTDTQYF.

The chain recombines TRBV19 with TRBJ1-5; 8 positions match TRBD1. Germline loops: CDR1 LNHDA, CDR2 SQIVND (reference sequence). CDR3 length: 13 residues. V was clipped by 4 bases and J by 6 bases; unmatched bases: 2. The CDR3 reads CASSTGGGQPQHF. The CDR3 nucleotides are TGTGCCAGTAGTACAGGGGGCGGTCAGCCCCAGCATTTT.

V gene TRBV4-3 combines with J gene TRBJ1-1; unclear D gene. The CDR3 length is 16 residues. With 0 bases removed from V and 0 bases from J, the gap between germline ends came to 11 bases. Germline values: CDR1 LGHNA, CDR2 YSLEER. Written as DNA, the CDR3 is TGCGCCAGCAGCCAAGATGGCGCGGGATTGAACACTGAAGCTTTCTTT. This translates into CASSQDGAGLNTEAFF.

This rearrangement joins TRBV5-4 to TRBJ2-7; 7 nucleotides agree with TRBD1. CDR3 length: 16 amino acids. V gave up 0 bases and J gave up 2 bases; unmatched junction bases: 8. CDR1 and CDR2 from the germline V gene are SGHNT and YYREEE (reference sequence). The CDR3 region has the DNA TGTGCCAGCAGCTTGGGATCCAGGCAGGGGGCCTACGAGCAGTACTTC. Amino acids: CASSLGSRQGAYEQYF.

The CDR3 nucleotides read TGTGCCAGCAGCGGTACAGGGGCGAAAGAGACCCAGTACTTC. It encodes CASSGTGAKETQYF. V gene TRBV9 combines with J gene TRBJ2-5; 7 bases are a match to TRBD1. Germline V gene lookup returns CDR1 SGDLS and CDR2 YYNGEE. The V segment lost 3 bases and the J segment 3 bases; nucleotides outside the gene matches: 5. CDR3 length equals 14 residues. Full variable domain (missing parts from reference TRBV9 and TRBJ2-5): DSGVTQTPKHLITATGQRVTLRCSPRSGDLSVYWYQQSLDQGLQFLIQYYNGEERAKGNILERFSAQQFPDLHSELNLSSLELGDSALYFCASSGTGAKETQYFGPGTRLLVL.

The chain is built from TRBV11-2 and TRBJ2-5; D might be TRBD2 (6 bases). The V gene lost 3 bases and the J gene lost 4 bases, with 9 bases spanning the gap. Looked up from germline, CDR1 is SGHAT and CDR2 is FQNNGV. This CDR3 has 13 residues. CDR3 residues: CASSFYSGETQYF. CDR3 coding DNA: TGTGCCAGCAGCTTTTATAGCGGAGAGACCCAGTACTTC.

The rearrangement joins TRBV7-2 to TRBJ2-3; D uncertain. CDR1 SGHTA and CDR2 FQGNSA come from the germline V gene. This CDR3 spans 16 amino acids. The ends were cut back, 3 bases at V and 8 bases at J, with 21 bases in the middle. The CDR3 region has the DNA TGTGCCAGCAGCTTCAATCTGGGCCCAAGTATCGGTACGCAGTATTTT. Protein: CASSFNLGPSIGTQYF. The whole variable domain, filled in from reference TRBV7-2 and TRBJ2-3, reads GAGVSQSPSNKVTEKGKDVELRCDPISGHTALYWYRQSLGQGLEFLIYFQGNSAPDKSGLPSDRFSAERTGGSVSTLTIQRTQQEDSAVYLCASSFNLGPSIGTQYFGPGTRLTVL.

CDR3 DNA: TGCAGCGTTGACGGCGGGGGCCCACAAGAGACCCAGTACTTC. It encodes CSVDGGGPQETQYF. J is TRBJ2-5 and V is TRBV29-1, with a possible D match to TRBD2 (7 bases). Germline lookup yields CDR1 SQVTM and CDR2 ANQGSEA. This CDR3 is built from 14 residues. Trimming took 3 bases from V and 2 from J, leaving 13 bases between them.

The chain has TRBV6-1 and TRBJ2-5, with D maybe TRBD1 (5 bases). V lost 2 bases and J lost 2, with 21 bases in between. This CDR3 is built from 18 residues. Germline V lookup: CDR1 MNHNS, CDR2 SASEGT. The CDR3 coding sequence is TGTGCCAGCAGTGAATTCTCGCGTTTCGGACACCCACAAGAGACCCAGTACTTC. It encodes CASSEFSRFGHPQETQYF.

This rearrangement joins TRBV6-5 to TRBJ1-2; tentative D call: TRBD1 (6 bases). V was shortened by 4 bases and J by 8 bases, with 14 bases between the two germline ends. This CDR3 spans 13 amino acids. Germline V gives CDR1 MNHEY, CDR2 SVGAGI. CDR3 residues: CASSWGTSKGYTF. The CDR3 DNA sequence: TGTGCCAGCAGTTGGGGGACAAGTAAAGGCTACACCTTC.

This rearrangement joins TRBV5-1 to TRBJ2-2; D is undetermined. Germline lookup yields CDR1 SGHRS and CDR2 YFSETQ. This CDR3 is 15 amino acids long. V lost 2 bases and J lost 3, with 11 bases in between. CDR3: CASSFGRVDTGELFF. CDR3 DNA sequence: TGCGCCAGCAGCTTCGGTCGGGTGGACACCGGGGAGCTGTTTTTT.

This clone has a single count. This chain joins TRBV30 and TRBJ1-2, with TRBD1 matching 10 bases. With 0 bases clipped from V and 3 bases from J, the junction kept 1 base outside the gene matches. Per germline, CDR1 GTSNPN and CDR2 SVGIG (reference sequence). The CDR3 has 14 residues. CDR3 sequence (DNA): TGTGCCTGGAGTGTGACAGGGGGCTACTATGGCTACACCTTC. Its translation: CAWSVTGGYYGYTF.

The chain combines TRBV2 with TRBJ2-7; TRBD1 matches at 8 bases. Unmatched junction bases numbered 5, after V lost 6 bases and J lost 4 bases. The CDR3 is 13 amino acids. Per germline, CDR1 SNHLY and CDR2 FYNNEI. In DNA, the CDR3 is TGTGCCAGCAGAAGGGACAGGCAATACGAGCAGTACTTC. Its protein is CASRRDRQYEQYF.